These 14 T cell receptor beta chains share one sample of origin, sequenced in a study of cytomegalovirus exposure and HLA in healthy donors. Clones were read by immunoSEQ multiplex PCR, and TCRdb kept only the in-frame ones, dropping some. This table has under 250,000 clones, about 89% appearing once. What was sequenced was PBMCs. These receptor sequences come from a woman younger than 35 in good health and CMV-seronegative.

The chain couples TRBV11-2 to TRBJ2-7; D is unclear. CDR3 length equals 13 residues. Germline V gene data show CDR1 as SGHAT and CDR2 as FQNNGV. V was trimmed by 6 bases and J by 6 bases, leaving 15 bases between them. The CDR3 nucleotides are TGTGCCAGCAGTCAATTAACCCCAGGCGAGCAGTACTTC. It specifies CASSQLTPGEQYF.

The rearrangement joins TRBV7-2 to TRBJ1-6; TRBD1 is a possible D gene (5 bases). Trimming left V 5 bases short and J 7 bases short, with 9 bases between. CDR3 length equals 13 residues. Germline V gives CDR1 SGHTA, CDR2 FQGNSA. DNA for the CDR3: TGTGCCAGCAGCCACGGGGGAAATTCACCCCTCCACTTT. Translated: CASSHGGNSPLHF.

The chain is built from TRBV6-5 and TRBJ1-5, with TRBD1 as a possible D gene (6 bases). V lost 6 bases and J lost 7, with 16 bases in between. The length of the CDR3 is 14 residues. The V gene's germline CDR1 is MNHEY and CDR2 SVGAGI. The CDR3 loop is CASSLHNRDQPQHF. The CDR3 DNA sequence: TGTGCCAGCAGCCTACACAACAGGGACCAGCCCCAGCATTTT.

CDR3 DNA sequence: TGCAGCGGTAACAGGGGGCCAGATACGCAGTATTTT. Translated: CSGNRGPDTQYF. The genes are TRBV29-1 and TRBJ2-3, with TRBD1 matching over 9 bases. The CDR3 length is 12 residues. J was trimmed by 4 bases and V by 7 bases; bases with no gene match: 3. Germline V lookup: CDR1 SQVTM, CDR2 ANQGSEA.

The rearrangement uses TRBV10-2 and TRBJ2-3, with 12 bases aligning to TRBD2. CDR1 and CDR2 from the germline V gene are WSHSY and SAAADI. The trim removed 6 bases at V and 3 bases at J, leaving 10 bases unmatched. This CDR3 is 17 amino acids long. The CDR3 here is CASSDLPGLAGTDTQYF. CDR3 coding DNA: TGCGCCAGCAGCGATCTCCCGGGACTAGCGGGTACAGATACGCAGTATTTT.

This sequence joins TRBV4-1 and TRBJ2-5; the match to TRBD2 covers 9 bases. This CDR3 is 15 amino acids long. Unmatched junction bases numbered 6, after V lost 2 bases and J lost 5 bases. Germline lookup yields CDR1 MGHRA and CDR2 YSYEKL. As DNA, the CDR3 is TGCGCCAGCAGCCAACCGGGACTAGCTAGGGAGACCCAGTACTTC. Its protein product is CASSQPGLARETQYF.

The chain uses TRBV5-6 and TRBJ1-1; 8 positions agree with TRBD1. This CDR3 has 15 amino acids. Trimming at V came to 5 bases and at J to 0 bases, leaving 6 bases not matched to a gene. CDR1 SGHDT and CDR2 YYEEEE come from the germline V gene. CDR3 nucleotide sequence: TGTGCCAGCAGTCTACAGGGGGTGGTGAACACTGAAGCTTTCTTT. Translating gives CASSLQGVVNTEAFF.

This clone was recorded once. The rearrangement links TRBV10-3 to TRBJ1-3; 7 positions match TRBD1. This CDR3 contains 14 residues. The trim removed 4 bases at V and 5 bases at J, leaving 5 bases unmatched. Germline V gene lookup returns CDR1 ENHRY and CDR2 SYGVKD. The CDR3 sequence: CAISVEGGRNTIYF. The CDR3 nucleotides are TGTGCCATCAGTGTTGAAGGGGGCCGAAACACCATATATTTT.

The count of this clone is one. The DNA for the CDR3 is TGTGCCAGCAGCCCCACAGGGGCGACTAACTATGGCTACACCTTC. Residues: CASSPTGATNYGYTF. The chain is built from TRBV5-4 and TRBJ1-2, with 7 bases identical to TRBD1. Per germline, CDR1 SGHNT and CDR2 YYREEE (reference sequence). CDR3 length: 15 residues. V was pared by 4 bases and J by 0 bases, with 6 bases of the junction left unmatched.

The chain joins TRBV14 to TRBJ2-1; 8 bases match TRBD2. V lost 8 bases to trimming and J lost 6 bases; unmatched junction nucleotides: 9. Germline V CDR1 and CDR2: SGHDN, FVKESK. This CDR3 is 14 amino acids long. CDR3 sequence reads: CASSLGGGINEQFF. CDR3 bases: TGTGCCAGCTCACTAGGCGGGGGGATCAATGAGCAGTTCTTC.

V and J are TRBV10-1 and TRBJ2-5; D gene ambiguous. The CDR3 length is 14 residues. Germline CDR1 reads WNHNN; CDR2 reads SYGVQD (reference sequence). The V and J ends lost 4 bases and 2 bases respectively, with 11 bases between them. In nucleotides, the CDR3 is TGCGCCAGCAGTGCGCAACACGCACAAGAGACCCAGTACTTC. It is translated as CASSAQHAQETQYF.

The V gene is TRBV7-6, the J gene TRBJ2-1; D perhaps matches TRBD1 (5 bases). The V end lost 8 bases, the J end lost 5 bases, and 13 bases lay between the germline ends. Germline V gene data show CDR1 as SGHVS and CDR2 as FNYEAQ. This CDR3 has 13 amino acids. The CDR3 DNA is TGTGCCAGCGCCTTCAGGGAAAACAATGAGCAGTTCTTC. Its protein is CASAFRENNEQFF. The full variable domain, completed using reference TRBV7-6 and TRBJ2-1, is GAGVSQSPRYKVTKRGQDVALRCDPISGHVSLYWYRQALGQGPEFLTYFNYEAQQDKSGLPNDRFSAERPEGSISTLTIQRTEQRDSAMYRCASAFRENNEQFFGPGTRLTVL.

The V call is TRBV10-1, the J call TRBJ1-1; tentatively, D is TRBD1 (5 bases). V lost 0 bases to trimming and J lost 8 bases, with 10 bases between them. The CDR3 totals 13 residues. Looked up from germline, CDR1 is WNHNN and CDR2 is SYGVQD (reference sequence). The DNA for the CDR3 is TGCGCCAGCAGTGAGTCTGGGAGGACAGAAGCTTTCTTT. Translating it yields CASSESGRTEAFF.

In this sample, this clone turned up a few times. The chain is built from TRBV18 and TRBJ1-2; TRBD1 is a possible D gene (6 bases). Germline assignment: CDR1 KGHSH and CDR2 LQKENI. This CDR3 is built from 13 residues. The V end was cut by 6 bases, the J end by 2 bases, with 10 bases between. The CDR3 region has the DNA TGTGCCAGCTCGCTGACAGGCAACTATGGCTACACCTTC. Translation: CASSLTGNYGYTF. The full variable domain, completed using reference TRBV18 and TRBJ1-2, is NAGVMQNPRHLVRRRGQEARLRCSPMKGHSHVYWYRQLPEEGLKFMVYLQKENIIDESGMPKERFSAEFPKEGPSILRIQQVVRGDSAAYFCASSLTGNYGYTFGSGTRLTVV.